This note documents a single T cell receptor (beta chain) sequence. Only one count was recorded for this clonotype. Its antigen remains undetermined. The sample holds no much larger clone one base away, and base qualities are not on file. A single read counts as weak evidence. Moderately to severely active disease, a Clinical Activity Score of at least 3, a NOSPECS grade of at least 4, and a duration under 3 months were present in ophthalmopathy patients. Any patient with an uncontrolled infection, another autoimmune disease, pregnancy or lactation was excluded. Diagnoses relied on clinical symptoms, serum thyroxine and TRAb, thyroid ultrasound and orbital computed tomography. PBMCs were separated from about 10 ml of fresh peripheral blood using Ficoll-Paque density gradient centrifugation. Trizol reagent was used to extract total RNA, and RNA quality was then checked on an Agilent 2100 Bioanalyzer.

The data stem from a study of T cells in Graves' hyperthyroidism and ophthalmopathy (dated by TCRdb to between 2018 and 2021). Context from the whole study: Peripheral blood samples were taken at initial diagnosis, before any treatment was given. To identify distinguishing TCR V-J signatures, a discovery cohort of 100 patients was used, comprising fewer than 45 with Graves' ophthalmopathy and around 60 with stable Graves' hyperthyroidism. Prospective prediction of ophthalmopathy was tested in an independent validation cohort of fewer than 20 hyperthyroidism patients and some 17 patients who later progressed to ophthalmopathy. For training and testing, the roughly 93 patients in the discovery cohort were randomly divided in a 7:3 ratio. In addition, the study compared T-cell repertoires in thyroid tissue and in blood from a handful of Graves' hyperthyroidism patients. After sampling, hyperthyroidism patients received methimazole starting at 30 mg daily, and ophthalmopathy patients received high-dose intravenous methylprednisolone. The paper describes TCR Vbeta CDR3 sequencing of around 140 peripheral blood samples, made up of 43 ophthalmopathy patients, 70 to 75 hyperthyroidism patients and about 17 progressor patients. On the study overall, not on this receptor specifically: Sample size was not statistically predetermined, and blinding of investigators to group allocation was not performed. Most expanded thyroid clonotypes (frequency above 0.001) were also detected in blood, a finding suggesting that blood repertoires may reflect thyroid immune responses. In cross-validation, a model built on a 13 V-J signature told ophthalmopathy apart from stable hyperthyroidism with approximately 90% sensitivity and around 84% specificity, and in testing the same model reached 80%/75%. In validation, the model predicted progression to ophthalmopathy a median of approximately 6.3 months before onset, with about 71% sensitivity and roughly 72% specificity.

For CDR1 and CDR2, the germline V gene lists SGHVS and FNYEAQ. The CDR3, from cysteine to phenylalanine, totals 13 residues. Only the CDR3 part of the read is kept: 39 bases, read in frame from the first base. A distance of 14 bases separates the germline ends of V and J, which lose 5 bases and 9 bases respectively. The TCR beta CDR3 regions were amplified from RNA transcripts. A first-round RT-PCR of the TCR CDR3 used the HTBI primer set with the Qiagen OneStep RT-PCR kit. The libraries were constructed in a second round of multiplex PCR and then size-selected and purified. Sequencing of the libraries was done on an Illumina HiSeq2000 using paired-end 100 bp reads. Under the source paper's analysis protocol: SOAPnuke was used to process the raw data, with reads discarded if the reads contained adapters or uncalled bases, had a mean Phred below 15, or lacked an exact constant-primer or identifier match. High-quality paired reads were merged with COPE v1.2.5, and unique nucleotide sequences were defined as clonotypes. MiTCR v1.1 was used to align the clonotypes against IMGT TRBV, TRBD and TRBJ reference segments. Analysis was restricted to V-J combinations with a frequency above 0.0001, which covered over 98% of repertoires. A TCS score was defined as the ratio of F50 (clonal expansion) to E x V (chaos), with BLOSUM62-based TCRdist applied between CDR3 peptides within each V-J. Welch's t-statistics and random forest reduced roughly 540 V-J features to 10 to 15, which were used in a naive Bayes classifier (R e1071). TCRdb trimmed public reads at Q25 via fastp, called clones via MiXCR and kept in-frame beta chains. Merged by CDR3 protein, the rows form single entries marked with the most common genes and DNA. These V and J calls originate from TCRdb's pipeline instead of the authors' own analysis. Here the sample has 300,000 to 400,000 distinct CDR3 sequences; roughly 20% occur a single time. The ten largest clonotypes hold less than 45% of the sample.

Sequenced: blood. The chain is encoded by TRBV7-6 joined to TRBJ2-1, with the D gene too uncertain to name. The receptor's source is a man aged 18-30 years with Graves' ophthalmopathy. The CDR3 sequence is CASSRVSTFEQFF. The DNA sequence is TGTGCCAGCAGCCGCGTTTCAACTTTTGAGCAGTTCTTC.